This entry features one T cell receptor beta chain sequence. Per the study methods: Estimation of nucleated cell counts relied on the amplification of reference gene primers. This table comes from immunoSEQ multiplex PCR, and its TCRdb copy is limited to in-frame clones, with some not included. V and J calls plus clone size are reproduced from that table; the DNA served to infer D and trimming. The table lists some 320,000 clones, under 90% of them singletons. The data are from a study of blood T cell repertoires in COVID-19. Looked up from germline, CDR1 is LGHDT and CDR2 is YNNKEL (reference sequence). V was trimmed by 3 bases and J by 4 bases, leaving 7 bases between them. CDR3 size: 12 residues.

Sequenced material: PBMCs or T cells enriched from blood (not recorded which). V usage is TRBV3-1 (or the pseudogene TRBV3-2) and J usage is TRBJ2-7, with D hard to call. This sequence was found in a woman in her forties or fifties who had been exposed to COVID-19. CDR3 nucleotide sequence: TGTGCCAGCAGCCATAACCGGTACGAGCAGTACTTC. Its translation: CASSHNRYEQYF.